One T cell receptor beta chain is described in this entry. Its antigen is unidentified. Treg sorting used a CD4+CD25+CD127-/low gate. Germline lookup yields CDR1 SNHLY and CDR2 FYNNEI. The V and J ends lost 4 bases and 5 bases respectively, with 9 bases between them. CDR3 length: 13 amino acids. After constant-region reverse-primer amplification, full-length variable regions underwent semi-nested PCR with Nested Universal Primer A. TCRdb re-called the 5' RACE reads with MiXCR, one entry per CDR3 protein. The sample holds roughly 57,000 distinct CDR3 sequences, more than 20% seen once. Study-level points and caveats: The larger cohort examined one V-J beta rearrangement, not whole repertoires.

Sequences were obtained from tumor-infiltrating Tregs sorted from the breast tumor. V gene TRBV2 combines with J gene TRBJ1-5; D ambiguous. The TCR originated in a female donor with breast cancer. CDR3 sequence reads: CASSANRDQPQHF. DNA for the CDR3: TGTGCCAGCAGTGCAAACCGGGATCAGCCCCAGCATTTT.